This T cell receptor beta chain came from a study of T-cell reconstitution after alpha-beta-depleted transplantation in children. This CDR3 has 14 amino acids. Losses at the gene ends were 2 bases for V and 6 bases for J; bases not matched to a gene: 6. Per germline, CDR1 LGHNT and CDR2 FRNRAP. TCRbeta library construction was performed incorporating unique molecular identifiers. TCRdb fed the PCR reads into MiXCR, producing one record per CDR3 protein. The sample yields 450,000 to 600,000 distinct CDR3 sequences, under 15% seen once. Material: PBMCs, mostly from graft donor cells, obtained 360 days after TCRalphabeta/CD19-depleted stem cell transplant. This clonotype was sampled from a male patient under 18 who had a stem cell transplant for acute myeloid leukemia, so the T cells may come from the graft donor. The chain uses TRBV12-5 and TRBJ2-5; the match to TRBD2 covers 7 bases. Here the CDR3 reads CASGLSTSAKTQYF. In DNA form, the CDR3 reads TGTGCTAGTGGTTTGTCCACTAGCGCGAAGACCCAGTACTTC.